The 27 T cell receptor beta chains below all came from one sample that was sequenced in a study of T cells in Graves' hyperthyroidism and ophthalmopathy (dated by TCRdb to about 2019). The library was prepared using multiplex PCR. Instrument on record: Illumina HiSeq 2000. TCR beta CDR3 regions were amplified from RNA transcripts. The TCR CDR3 was subjected to a first round of RT-PCR using the HTBI primer set and the Qiagen OneStep RT-PCR kit. TCRdb trimmed the raw reads at Q25, called clones with MiXCR and kept productive beta chains. Rows are unified per CDR3 protein, each entry keeping the most common DNA and genes. The sample yields about 560,000 distinct CDR3 sequences; approximately 15% were counted once. 18% of the sample rests with the top ten. Sequences were obtained from blood. The receptors stem from a woman aged 18-29 years with Graves' hyperthyroidism.

This clonotype appeared a few times. The chain carries TRBV4-3 and TRBJ1-5; tentatively, D is TRBD1 (5 bases). Deletions cut 4 bases from V and 9 bases from J, with 13 bases between. The CDR3 sequence is 13 residues long. The germline V gene encodes CDR1 LGHNA and CDR2 YSLEER. CDR3 nucleotides: TGCGCCAGCAGCCTCGGGGGAGTAGGGCCCCAGCATTTT. The encoded protein is CASSLGGVGPQHF.

The chain carries TRBV30 and TRBJ2-3; 7 bases fit TRBD1. Germline V gene lookup returns CDR1 GTSNPN and CDR2 SVGIG (reference sequence). The CDR3 is 15 residues long. The trim removed 2 bases at V and 1 base at J, leaving 6 bases unmatched. CDR3: CAWSSRTGRTDTQYF. The CDR3 DNA sequence: TGTGCCTGGAGTTCTAGGACAGGTCGCACAGATACGCAGTATTTT.

This clonotype was seen a handful of times. The V call is TRBV2, the J call TRBJ1-2; TRBD1 matches at 8 bases. The CDR3 is 15 residues long. CDR1 and CDR2 (germline): SNHLY, FYNNEI. V lost 6 bases, J lost 8 bases, and 14 bases stayed unmatched. DNA for the CDR3: TGTGCCAGCAGCGACTTAGACAGGGGAAATAGGGGCTACACCTTC. Translated, it gives CASSDLDRGNRGYTF. Full variable domain (remainder filled in from reference TRBV2 and TRBJ1-2): EPEVTQTPSHQVTQMGQEVILRCVPISNHLYFYWYRQILGQKVEFLVSFYNNEISEKSEIFDDQFSVERPDGSNFTLKIRSTKLEDSAMYFCASSDLDRGNRGYTFGSGTRLTVV.

This clonotype appeared many times. The V call is TRBV6-1, the J call TRBJ2-5; TRBD2 aligns across 10 bases. Germline CDR1 reads MNHNS; CDR2 reads SASEGT. V was clipped by 6 bases and J by 5 bases; unmatched bases: 9. CDR3 length equals 15 residues. The CDR3 here is CASSQSGGAVETQYF. In nucleotides, the CDR3 is TGTGCCAGCAGCCAAAGCGGGGGGGCAGTTGAGACCCAGTACTTC.

This clonotype was detected ten times or more. This chain connects TRBV28 to TRBJ2-5; 7 bases are a match to TRBD1. The junction had 7 bases not matched to a gene; V was cut back by 4 bases and J by 5 bases. The CDR3 covers 14 residues. Germline-derived CDR1 and CDR2 are MDHEN and SYDVKM. CDR3 nucleotide sequence: TGTGCCAGCAGTTCAGACAGGGTCTCGGAGACCCAGTACTTC. Translation: CASSSDRVSETQYF. Together with reference TRBV28 and TRBJ2-5, the CDR3 gives the full variable domain: DVKVTQSSRYLVKRTGEKVFLECVQDMDHENMFWYRQDPGLGLRLIYFSYDVKMKEKGDIPEGYSVSREKKERFSLILESASTNQTSMYLCASSSDRVSETQYFGPGTRLLVL.

The gene calls are TRBV10-3 and TRBJ1-2; D not resolved. The CDR3 consists of 12 residues. V was trimmed by 0 bases and J by 7 bases, leaving 6 bases between them. CDR1 ENHRY and CDR2 SYGVKD come from the germline V gene. The CDR3 DNA reads TGTGCCATCAGTGAGTCGGATCTTGGCTACACCTTC. It encodes CAISESDLGYTF.

This clonotype was counted a few times. The rearrangement joins TRBV12-3 or TRBV12-4 to TRBJ1-2; tentative D call: TRBD1 (5 bases). Trimming removed 6 bases at V and 2 bases at J, with 13 bases between. This CDR3 contains 14 residues. The CDR3 nucleotides are TGTGCCAGCAGAGCCCGGACAAAAAACTATGGCTACACCTTC. It encodes CASRARTKNYGYTF.

This clonotype was observed a handful of times. V and J are TRBV29-1 and TRBJ2-5; 13 nucleotides match TRBD2. The CDR3 spans 16 residues. CDR1 is SQVTM and CDR2 is ANQGSEA in the germline V gene. Written as DNA, the CDR3 is TGCAGTGCTACTCAGACTAGCGGGGGGCGTAAAGAGACCCAGTACTTC. Protein product: CSATQTSGGRKETQYF.

This clonotype was counted ten times or more. The CDR3 loop reads CSARDWQGAGSNQPQHF. CDR3 sequence (DNA): TGCAGTGCTAGAGATTGGCAGGGGGCGGGAAGCAATCAGCCCCAGCATTTT. V usage is TRBV20-1 and J usage is TRBJ1-5; 8 bases are a match to TRBD1. The CDR3 runs 17 residues. Germline CDR1 and CDR2: DFQATT and SNEGSKA (reference sequence). V shed 0 bases, J shed 1 base, and the junction held 8 bases outside the gene matches.

The CDR3 sequence is CASSFSLAGGFTGELFF. In DNA form, the CDR3 reads TGTGCCAGCAGTTTCTCACTAGCGGGAGGGTTCACCGGGGAGCTGTTTTTT. The chain joins TRBV28 to TRBJ2-2; TRBD2 matches at 13 bases. The germline gives CDR1 MDHEN, CDR2 SYDVKM. CDR3 length: 17 amino acids. V gave up 3 bases and J gave up 4 bases; unmatched junction bases: 5.

This clonotype was seen a few times. This rearrangement joins TRBV6-4 to TRBJ2-1; unclear D gene. V dropped 3 bases and J dropped 3 bases, with 18 bases sitting between them. This CDR3 is built from 17 residues. Germline V CDR1 and CDR2: MRHNA, SNTAGT. CDR3 nucleotide sequence: TGTGCCAGCAGTGAAAGGCCTCGTGCCGCTAGCTACAATGAGCAGTTCTTC. This gives the protein CASSERPRAASYNEQFF.

The sample holds a few counts of this clonotype. The chain combines TRBV6-2 or TRBV6-3 with TRBJ2-3, with 11 bases matching TRBD2. The CDR3 has 15 amino acids. The germline V gene encodes CDR1 MNHEY and CDR2 SVGEGT. With 6 bases clipped from V and 9 bases from J, the junction kept 11 bases outside the gene matches. CDR3: CASSDLAGGQETQYF. DNA of the CDR3: TGTGCCAGCAGCGACCTAGCGGGGGGCCAGGAAACGCAGTATTTT.

This clonotype was detected a few times. The gene calls are TRBV7-9 and TRBJ2-1, with D hard to call. The ends were cut back, 1 base at V and 12 bases at J, with 16 bases in the middle. The CDR3 runs 14 residues. CDR1 SEHNR and CDR2 FQNEAQ come from the germline V gene (reference sequence). CDR3 in DNA: TGTGCCAGCAGCTTAGTGGCCGACCATTTGGGGCAGTTCTTC. Residues: CASSLVADHLGQFF.

This clonotype was counted between two and nine times. The chain links TRBV24-1 to TRBJ2-1; D perhaps matches TRBD1 (8 bases). There are 16 residues in the CDR3. Germline CDR1 and CDR2: KGHDR and SFDVKD. V dropped 6 bases and J dropped 0 bases, with 14 bases sitting between them. This chain's CDR3 is CATSSQGGISYNEQFF. DNA of the CDR3: TGTGCCACCAGTTCACAGGGGGGGATCTCCTACAATGAGCAGTTCTTC.

This clonotype occurred a few times. The CDR3 region is CASSRASTDSYGYTF. The CDR3 DNA follows: TGCGCCAGCAGCCGAGCCTCGACAGACTCCTATGGCTACACCTTC. V is TRBV5-1 and J is TRBJ1-2; D may be TRBD1 (5 bases). In germline, CDR1 is SGHRS, CDR2 YFSETQ. Trimming took 4 bases from V and 4 from J, leaving 17 bases between them. This CDR3 contains 15 residues.

This clonotype was seen ten or more times. This chain connects TRBV3-1 to TRBJ2-3; D gene uncertain. This CDR3 has 12 residues. Between the trimmed V and J ends, which lost 4 bases and 6 bases, there was a span of 8 bases. Germline assignment: CDR1 LGHDT and CDR2 YNNKEL (reference sequence). The CDR3 DNA follows: TGTGCCAGCAGCCTCCTCGGGGATACGCAGTATTTT. The encoded protein is CASSLLGDTQYF.

The rearrangement joins TRBV24-1 to TRBJ2-7; D not resolved. This CDR3 contains 13 residues. Germline V gene sequence: CDR1 KGHDR, CDR2 SFDVKD. Trimming took 6 bases from V and 0 from J, leaving 8 bases between them. This CDR3 is CATSNANSYEQYF. As DNA, the CDR3 is TGTGCCACCAGTAATGCGAACTCCTACGAGCAGTACTTC.

This clonotype was found many times. V gene TRBV12-5 combines with J gene TRBJ2-1; perhaps TRBD2 as D (5 bases). CDR1 LGHNT and CDR2 FRNRAP come from the germline V gene. The CDR3 runs 14 residues. V lost 6 bases and J lost 4, with 13 bases in between. CDR3 amino acids: CASGGSTSYNEQFF. For the CDR3, the DNA is TGTGCTAGTGGCGGATCAACTAGTTACAATGAGCAGTTCTTC.

This clonotype has a count of ten or more. The V call is TRBV5-5, the J call TRBJ2-1; D gene uncertain. CDR3 size: 15 residues. V lost 3 bases and J 4 bases, leaving 14 bases between the germline ends. Germline V CDR1 and CDR2: SGHKS, YYEKEE (reference sequence). The CDR3 sequence: CASSSQERFYNEQFF. The CDR3 DNA follows: TGTGCCAGCAGCTCCCAAGAGAGGTTTTACAATGAGCAGTTCTTC.

The V call is TRBV5-6, the J call TRBJ2-7; 12 nucleotides match TRBD2. The CDR3 spans 15 residues. The J segment lost 7 bases and the V segment lost 4 bases, leaving 9 bases of the junction unmatched. Germline CDR1 SGHDT, CDR2 YYEEEE. In nucleotides, the CDR3 is TGTGCCAGCAGCCGCCCTAGCGGGGGGGCATATGAGCAGTACTTC. As protein: CASSRPSGGAYEQYF.

This clonotype was recorded many times. The chain links TRBV24-1 to TRBJ2-5; no clear D. The germline V gene encodes CDR1 KGHDR and CDR2 SFDVKD. The CDR3 length is 16 residues. Trimming shortened V by 2 bases and J by 4 bases, and 16 bases separated the two germline ends. The CDR3 DNA sequence: TGTGCCACCAGTGATTCAACGTACTCGGCCCCAGAGACCCAGTACTTC. It encodes CATSDSTYSAPETQYF.

CDR3 in DNA: TGTGCCAGCTCACAGATGGGACCGAGCTCCTATAATTCACCCCTCCACTTT. Its translation is CASSQMGPSSYNSPLHF. The V call is TRBV18, the J call TRBJ1-6; D may be TRBD1 (5 bases). This CDR3 has 17 residues. The V end lost 4 bases, the J end lost 0 bases, and 13 bases lay between the germline ends. In germline, CDR1 is KGHSH, CDR2 LQKENI.

At least ten counts were recorded for this clonotype. The genes are TRBV6-1 and TRBJ2-3; the D is unclear. This CDR3 has 17 amino acids. From germline, CDR1 is MNHNS and CDR2 SASEGT. Trimming shortened V by 6 bases and J by 6 bases, and 25 bases separated the two germline ends. The CDR3 loop reads CASSETRASNRMDTQYF. The CDR3 region has the DNA TGTGCCAGCAGCGAAACTCGGGCCTCCAACCGTATGGATACGCAGTATTTT.

Comments on this clonotype: An end of the junction differs from the germline gene, which may be a read error. V and J are TRBV10-2 and TRBJ2-7; D might be TRBD1 (5 bases). The CDR3 has 14 residues. Germline assignment: CDR1 WSHSY and CDR2 SAAADI. CDR3 sequence (DNA): TGCGCCAGCAGTGACCGCAGGGTTCCCTACAAGCAGTACTTC. Its translation: CASSDRRVPYKQYF.

This rearrangement joins TRBV6-6 to TRBJ2-1; a possible D gene is TRBD1 (6 bases). The CDR3 loop spans 14 amino acids. Germline V lookup: CDR1 MNHNY, CDR2 SVGAGI (reference sequence). The germline V and J ends were trimmed by 0 bases and 5 bases, with 8 bases remaining between them. CDR3 residues: CASSYSTGNNEQFF. CDR3 coding DNA: TGTGCCAGCAGTTACTCGACAGGTAACAATGAGCAGTTCTTC.

In DNA form, the CDR3 reads TGCGCCAGCAGCTCAAAACCGGGACAGGGGGCTTCGGTTTCTCCCTACGAGCAGTACTTC. Its protein product is CASSSKPGQGASVSPYEQYF. V gene TRBV5-1 combines with J gene TRBJ2-7; 12 positions agree with TRBD1. Germline-derived CDR1 and CDR2 are SGHRS and YFSETQ. The CDR3 extends over 20 amino acids. J lost 2 bases, V lost 3 bases, and 18 bases had no gene match.

At least ten counts were recorded for this clonotype. V usage is TRBV2 and J usage is TRBJ2-5; TRBD1 matches 7 bases. Germline CDR1 reads SNHLY; CDR2 reads FYNNEI. The V and J ends lost 1 base and 4 bases, in that order; junction bases with no gene match: 6. This CDR3 is built from 15 residues. In DNA, the CDR3 is TGTGCCAGCAGTGAAGGGGACAGCAAGGGAGAGACCCAGTACTTC. Its translation is CASSEGDSKGETQYF. Together with reference TRBV2 and TRBJ2-5, the CDR3 gives the full variable domain: EPEVTQTPSHQVTQMGQEVILRCVPISNHLYFYWYRQILGQKVEFLVSFYNNEISEKSEIFDDQFSVERPDGSNFTLKIRSTKLEDSAMYFCASSEGDSKGETQYFGPGTRLLVL.